What follows are 25 T cell receptor beta chains derived from one specimen sequenced in a study of control samples from healthy donors and cancer patients (dated by TCRdb to 2018 to 2020). The library was prepared using the immunoSEQ multiplex PCR assay. TCRdb retrieved this table from immuneACCESS and kept in-frame rearrangements only. Not all clones are present; in checked studies, unresolved V genes account for under half, and no reason is known for the remainder. The sample includes 70,000 or so clones, with 75% to 90% observed a single time. Jointly, the top ten make up around 2.8% of the sample. The sequencing input was PBMCs. The origin of the receptors is a woman aged 45-60 years with lung cancer.

The V call is TRBV10-3, the J call TRBJ1-2, with TRBD1 matching over 8 bases. The CDR3 consists of 16 residues. The trim removed 3 bases at V and 7 bases at J, leaving 13 bases unmatched. CDR1 ENHRY and CDR2 SYGVKD come from the germline V gene. The DNA of the CDR3 is TGTGCCATCAGTGACTTAGGACAGGGTAGGACTAGTGGCTACACCTTC. This encodes CAISDLGQGRTSGYTF.

This clone is a singleton in its sample. This chain connects TRBV10-3 to TRBJ2-3, with 10 bases lining up with TRBD2. With V trimmed by 3 bases and J by 6 bases, 9 bases remained unmatched. Germline V gene lookup returns CDR1 ENHRY and CDR2 SYGVKD. The CDR3 is 16 residues long. The CDR3 sequence: CAISDSSGGALDTQYF. The CDR3 bases are TGTGCCATCAGTGATTCGAGCGGGGGGGCCCTCGATACGCAGTATTTT.

This chain connects TRBV6-6 to TRBJ1-3, with D tentatively TRBD1 (5 bases). From germline, CDR1 is MNHNY and CDR2 SVGAGI (reference sequence). V dropped 5 bases and J dropped 0 bases, with 8 bases sitting between them. CDR3 length equals 14 residues. The CDR3 nucleotides are TGTGCCAGCAGTCCCGGGGGCTCTGGAAACACCATATATTTT. It encodes CASSPGGSGNTIYF.

As concerns this clone: Other DNA sequences from this sample encode an identical CDR3 as well. V is TRBV30 and J is TRBJ2-2; the match to TRBD2 covers 9 bases. The CDR3 consists of 14 residues. Germline V gene lookup returns CDR1 GTSNPN and CDR2 SVGIG (reference sequence). J was trimmed by 5 bases and V by 4 bases; bases with no gene match: 5. The CDR3 DNA reads as TGTGCCTGGAAACTCGCGGGGGGGACCGGGGAGCTGTTTTTT. Translation gives CAWKLAGGTGELFF.

The rearrangement uses TRBV2 and TRBJ1-5; no clear D gene. The ends were cut back, 6 bases at V and 0 bases at J, with 9 bases in the middle. The germline V gene encodes CDR1 SNHLY and CDR2 FYNNEI. The CDR3 covers 14 residues. The CDR3 loop reads CASSATDSNQPQHF. CDR3 sequence (DNA): TGTGCCAGCAGCGCGACCGATAGCAATCAGCCCCAGCATTTT.

The rearrangement uses TRBV5-1 and TRBJ2-3; 11 bases are a match to TRBD2. Germline lookup yields CDR1 SGHRS and CDR2 YFSETQ. This CDR3 region has 13 residues. This chain's CDR3 is CASWLAGGNTQYF. The CDR3 region has the DNA TGCGCGAGCTGGCTAGCGGGGGGAAATACGCAGTATTTT.

The gene calls are TRBV6-6 and TRBJ1-1, with D unclear. The CDR3 length is 12 residues. V lost 7 bases, J lost 6 bases, and 12 bases lay in between. CDR1 is MNHNY and CDR2 is SVGAGI in the germline V gene (reference sequence). CDR3: CASTRSGAEAFF. Here the CDR3 DNA reads TGTGCCAGCACCCGCTCAGGCGCTGAAGCTTTCTTT.

The chain couples TRBV6-1 to TRBJ1-5; D call uncertain. CDR3 size: 15 residues. V was pared by 1 base and J by 0 bases, with 7 bases between. Germline V gene data show CDR1 as MNHNS and CDR2 as SASEGT. The CDR3 DNA follows: TGTGCCAGCAGTGAAGGACTGATTAGCAATCAGCCCCAGCATTTT. Amino acids: CASSEGLISNQPQHF.

The chain links TRBV6-4 to TRBJ2-3; D possibly corresponds to TRBD1 (5 bases). The CDR3 is 14 residues long. Germline V gene sequence: CDR1 MRHNA, CDR2 SNTAGT. V gave up 5 bases and J gave up 1 base, with 10 bases separating them. CDR3 sequence: CASSPRVGTDTQYF. Written as DNA, the CDR3 is TGTGCCAGCAGTCCCAGGGTGGGCACAGATACGCAGTATTTT.

The rearrangement uses TRBV2 and TRBJ2-2; 10 bases map to TRBD1. The CDR3 is 15 amino acids. The germline V gene has CDR1 SNHLY and CDR2 FYNNEI. V lost 8 bases, J lost 5 bases, and 8 bases stayed unmatched. This CDR3 reads CASDGGQGTTGELFF. CDR3 in DNA: TGTGCCAGCGATGGGGGACAGGGGACAACCGGGGAGCTGTTTTTT.

The chain uses TRBV7-2 and TRBJ2-1; TRBD1 might be the D (6 bases). V gave up 4 bases and J gave up 8 bases, with 18 bases separating them. The CDR3 runs 15 residues. CDR1 and CDR2 (germline): SGHTA, FQGNSA. CDR3 nucleotides: TGTGCCAGCAGCTCGGTAGCACAGGGATGGGATGAGCAGTTCTTC. Translated, it gives CASSSVAQGWDEQFF.

The V and J genes are TRBV5-1 and TRBJ2-7, with 7 bases lining up with TRBD2. This CDR3 is 16 amino acids long. V lost 0 bases to trimming and J lost 3 bases; unmatched junction nucleotides: 9. Germline CDR1 is SGHRS and CDR2 is YFSETQ. CDR3 nucleotides: TGCGCCAGCAGCTTGGAGGGAGGGCGTTCCTACTACGAGCAGTACTTC. This encodes CASSLEGGRSYYEQYF.

This clone turned up a few times. The chain joins TRBV11-3 to TRBJ1-2; 9 nucleotides line up with TRBD1. Germline lookup yields CDR1 SGHNT and CDR2 YENEEA. Losses at the gene ends were 4 bases for V and 8 bases for J; bases not matched to a gene: 8. This CDR3 has 14 amino acids. The CDR3 loop is CASSSGTGTGGYTF. CDR3 sequence (DNA): TGTGCCAGCAGCTCCGGGACAGGGACGGGGGGCTACACCTTC. Filled out from reference TRBV11-3 and TRBJ1-2, the complete variable domain reads EAGVVQSPRYKIIEKKQPVAFWCNPISGHNTLYWYLQNLGQGPELLIRYENEEAVDDSQLPKDRFSAERLKGVDSTLKIQPAELGDSAVYLCASSSGTGTGGYTFGSGTRLTVV.

The V call is TRBV5-1, the J call TRBJ1-5; tentative D call: TRBD1 (5 bases). Germline V gene lookup returns CDR1 SGHRS and CDR2 YFSETQ. The CDR3 extends over 16 amino acids. The ends were cut back, 0 bases at V and 3 bases at J, with 13 bases in the middle. CDR3 bases: TGCGCCAGCAGCTTGGGGGGCGGGGTCGTCAATCAGCCCCAGCATTTT. As protein: CASSLGGGVVNQPQHF.

V and J are TRBV28 and TRBJ1-5, with D uncertain. V was clipped by 3 bases and J by 0 bases, with 9 bases between them. The CDR3 covers 15 residues. CDR1 and CDR2 from the germline V gene are MDHEN and SYDVKM. CDR3 loop: CASSLARPSNQPQHF. The CDR3 nucleotides read TGTGCCAGCAGTTTGGCCAGACCTAGCAATCAGCCCCAGCATTTT. The full variable domain, in which reference TRBV28 and TRBJ1-5 provide the parts outside the CDR3, is DVKVTQSSRYLVKRTGEKVFLECVQDMDHENMFWYRQDPGLGLRLIYFSYDVKMKEKGDIPEGYSVSREKKERFSLILESASTNQTSMYLCASSLARPSNQPQHFGDGTRLSIL.

The genes are TRBV7-9 and TRBJ2-7, with 7 bases that match TRBD1. Per germline, CDR1 SEHNR and CDR2 FQNEAQ (reference sequence). The CDR3 length is 17 residues. V trimming: 1 base; J trimming: 0 bases; junction bases outside the gene matches: 9. CDR3 nucleotides: TGTGCCAGCAGCTTAGTGGCCGGGGACAGAAGCTCCTACGAGCAGTACTTC. Translated, it gives CASSLVAGDRSSYEQYF.

The chain uses TRBV6-4 and TRBJ1-1; 7 positions match TRBD1. CDR1 is MRHNA, CDR2 SNTAGT, per germline. This CDR3 is 14 amino acids long. J lost 2 bases, V lost 5 bases, and 5 bases had no gene match. This CDR3 reads CASSRDRQNTEAFF. CDR3 DNA sequence: TGTGCCAGCAGTCGGGACAGACAAAACACTGAAGCTTTCTTT.

CDR3 DNA: TGCGCCAGCAGCTTGCCTGGGAAATTGGAGACCCAGTACTTC. Translating it yields CASSLPGKLETQYF. The V gene is TRBV5-1, the J gene TRBJ2-5; the D is unclear. This CDR3 contains 14 residues. The V end was cut by 1 base, the J end by 5 bases, with 12 bases between. Looked up from germline, CDR1 is SGHRS and CDR2 is YFSETQ.

V is TRBV4-2 and J is TRBJ1-1; perhaps TRBD1 as D (5 bases). V was clipped by 0 bases and J by 12 bases, with 17 bases between them. The CDR3 runs 14 residues. Looked up from germline, CDR1 is LGHNA and CDR2 is YNFKEQ. In nucleotides, the CDR3 is TGTGCCAGCAGCCAAGATTGGGCGGGGGACGAGACTTTCTTT. Protein: CASSQDWAGDETFF.

V gene TRBV7-2 combines with J gene TRBJ1-2; D unresolved. CDR1 is SGHTA, CDR2 FQGNSA, per germline. The CDR3 has 14 residues. V shed 1 base and J shed 4 bases, with 10 bases lying between them. DNA of the CDR3: TGTGCCAGCAGCTTAGATGGCACCCTCTATGGCTACACCTTC. Encoded protein: CASSLDGTLYGYTF.

The chain joins TRBV7-2 to TRBJ2-7; D gene unclear. From germline, CDR1 is SGHTA and CDR2 FQGNSA. The CDR3 sequence is 13 residues long. The V and J ends lost 5 bases and 3 bases respectively, with 11 bases between them. The chain's CDR3 is CASSPGRNYEQYF. In DNA, the CDR3 is TGTGCCAGCAGCCCGGGCAGAAACTACGAGCAGTACTTC.

The chain is built from TRBV27 and TRBJ1-2; 9 bases line up with TRBD1. The CDR3 is 15 amino acids. Germline CDR1 is MNHEY and CDR2 is SMNVEV (reference sequence). After removal of 5 bases from V and 3 bases from J, the junction contained 7 bases not matched to a gene. The CDR3 DNA sequence: TGTGCCAGCAGTCCCCCGGGGACAGGGTACTATGGCTACACCTTC. Its translation: CASSPPGTGYYGYTF.

The chain joins TRBV6-6 to TRBJ1-5; D gene ambiguous. Trimming stripped 5 bases from V and 5 bases from J, with 4 bases between. From germline, CDR1 is MNHNY and CDR2 SVGAGI (reference sequence). This CDR3 has 11 amino acids. The CDR3 DNA sequence: TGTGCCAGCAGTCACGATCAGCCCCAGCATTTT. Translated, it gives CASSHDQPQHF.

The chain uses TRBV27 and TRBJ2-7; 7 nucleotides align to TRBD1. The CDR3 has 14 amino acids. With V trimmed by 5 bases and J by 7 bases, 11 bases remained unmatched. Germline CDR1 and CDR2: MNHEY and SMNVEV (reference sequence). DNA for the CDR3: TGTGCCAGCAGTCTCTACCGGGACAGTGGGGAGCAGTACTTC. Translation: CASSLYRDSGEQYF.

This clone came up a few times. The chain links TRBV19 to TRBJ1-1, with a possible D match to TRBD1 (5 bases). The germline V gene has CDR1 LNHDA and CDR2 SQIVND (reference sequence). This CDR3 contains 14 residues. V was clipped by 1 base and J by 1 base, with 7 bases between them. The CDR3: CASSIGRGNTEAFF. In DNA form, the CDR3 reads TGTGCCAGTAGTATAGGAAGGGGGAACACTGAAGCTTTCTTT.